Reported below is one T cell receptor beta chain. Its specificity is not known. This specimen comes from a study of a mutant IDH1 vaccine in newly diagnosed glioma. Profiled with immunoSEQ multiplex PCR; TCRdb holds only in-frame clones, not every one. The sample holds approximately 81,000 clones, roughly 85% seen once. Time point: week 23, last vaccination. The investigators gave 300 ug of mutant IDH1 20-mer peptide in each vaccine dose, together with topical imiquimod. In germline, CDR1 is MGHRA, CDR2 YSYEKL. The CDR3 has 15 residues. The V gene end was trimmed by 3 bases and the J gene end by 5 bases; junction bases not matched to a gene: 7.

This TCR came from a man aged 30 to 39 with glioma. Some clones in this sample may be carry-over from other donors' samples. The chain joins TRBV4-1 to TRBJ2-1; 7 positions agree with TRBD2. The source was PBMCs, collected from a glioma patient whose treatment included an IDH1 peptide vaccine. This CDR3 reads CASSQSLAEHNEQFF. In DNA, the CDR3 is TGCGCCAGCAGCCAGTCTCTAGCGGAACACAATGAGCAGTTCTTC.